This is a list of T cell receptor beta chains from one sample in a study of cytomegalovirus exposure and HLA in healthy donors. Some clones are missing from TCRdb's copy, which holds only in-frame ones; the method was immunoSEQ multiplex PCR. This table holds approximately 150,000 clones, 75% to 90% found once. The sample comprised PBMCs. The receptors derive from a man between 25 and 39 years old in good health and CMV-seropositive. CDR3s include the opening cysteine and the closing phenylalanine or tryptophan. The order of the fields is V gene, J gene, D gene, clone size, CDR3 DNA, CDR3 protein. The D gene is left open where the match is weak. Part of the rows lack a size; the others show once, few, many or a class for expanded clones.

v_gene: TRBV18
j_gene: TRBJ2-1
d_gene: TRBD1
abundance: .
CDR3nt: TGTGCCAGCTCCAGGACAGGGGAGAATGAGCAGTTCTTC
CDR3aa: CASSRTGENEQFF

v_gene: TRBV5-1
j_gene: TRBJ2-1
d_gene: .
abundance: .
CDR3nt: TGCGCCAGCAGCTTGGGCGGGGTACCAGTACCGCAGTTCTTC
CDR3aa: CASSLGGVPVPQFF

v_gene: TRBV11-3
j_gene: TRBJ2-3
d_gene: TRBD2
abundance: .
CDR3nt: TGTGCCAGCAGCTTAGGTTTCCCCCTAGCGGGGGGATCTGAGGTGGATACGCAGTATTTT
CDR3aa: CASSLGFPLAGGSEVDTQYF

v_gene: TRBV27
j_gene: TRBJ2-5
d_gene: .
abundance: .
CDR3nt: TGTGCCAGCAGCAAAAACACACAAGAGACCCAGTACTTC
CDR3aa: CASSKNTQETQYF

v_gene: TRBV6-5
j_gene: TRBJ2-7
d_gene: .
abundance: .
CDR3nt: TGTGCCAGCAGTTACTCGGTCAGCTTAACGGGTGAGCAGTACTTC
CDR3aa: CASSYSVSLTGEQYF

v_gene: TRBV4-2
j_gene: TRBJ2-1
d_gene: TRBD2
abundance: .
CDR3nt: TGTGCCAGCAGAGAAACAGCGGGAGGGGACAATGAGCAGTTCTTC
CDR3aa: CASRETAGGDNEQFF

v_gene: TRBV6-1
j_gene: TRBJ2-7
d_gene: TRBD1
abundance: .
CDR3nt: TGTGCCAGCAGTGAAGCGGGACAGTTAGGCTCCTACGAGCAGTACTTC
CDR3aa: CASSEAGQLGSYEQYF

v_gene: TRBV5-6
j_gene: TRBJ1-6
d_gene: .
abundance: .
CDR3nt: TGTGCCAGCAGCCTGAATACAGGGAGCTCCTATAATTCACCCCTCCACTTT
CDR3aa: CASSLNTGSSYNSPLHF

v_gene: TRBV9
j_gene: TRBJ2-5
d_gene: .
abundance: .
CDR3nt: TGTGCCAGCAGCGTAGCTATAGGCGGGGAGACCCAGTACTTC
CDR3aa: CASSVAIGGETQYF

v_gene: TRBV6-1
j_gene: TRBJ1-1
d_gene: .
abundance: .
CDR3nt: TGTGCCAGCAGTGACAGGGGAAGGTGGGCTGAAGCTTTCTTT
CDR3aa: CASSDRGRWAEAFF

v_gene: TRBV7-2
j_gene: TRBJ2-1
d_gene: .
abundance: .
CDR3nt: TGTGCCAGCAGCTTAGGACTAGTAGGCAATGAGCAGTTCTTC
CDR3aa: CASSLGLVGNEQFF

v_gene: TRBV19
j_gene: TRBJ1-2
d_gene: TRBD1
abundance: .
CDR3nt: TGTGCCAGTAGTATAGTGGGGACAGGGCTCCTCTATGGCTACACCTTC
CDR3aa: CASSIVGTGLLYGYTF

v_gene: TRBV4-2
j_gene: TRBJ2-7
d_gene: TRBD1
abundance: .
CDR3nt: TGTGCCAGCAGCCAATTTGCAGGGGGCGAGCAGTACTTC
CDR3aa: CASSQFAGGEQYF

v_gene: TRBV19
j_gene: TRBJ2-7
d_gene: TRBD2
abundance: .
CDR3nt: TGTGCCAGTACCCCTTCACGACGGGGGGGCTACGAGCAGTACTTC
CDR3aa: CASTPSRRGGYEQYF

v_gene: TRBV7-2
j_gene: TRBJ2-5
d_gene: .
abundance: .
CDR3nt: TGTGCCAGCAGCTTAGATTCTAGGATGGAGACCCAGTACTTC
CDR3aa: CASSLDSRMETQYF

v_gene: TRBV7-9
j_gene: TRBJ2-7
d_gene: TRBD2
abundance: .
CDR3nt: TGTGCCAGCAGCTTGAGTCGGCTAGCGGTACCATCCTACGAGCAGTACTTC
CDR3aa: CASSLSRLAVPSYEQYF

v_gene: TRBV19
j_gene: TRBJ1-2
d_gene: TRBD1
abundance: .
CDR3nt: TGTGCCAGTAGGACAGGGAACGGCTACACCTTC
CDR3aa: CASRTGNGYTF

v_gene: TRBV30
j_gene: TRBJ2-2
d_gene: .
abundance: .
CDR3nt: TGTGCCTGGAGTACGGGAGTCGTCGCCGGGGAGCTGTTTTTT
CDR3aa: CAWSTGVVAGELFF

v_gene: TRBV27
j_gene: TRBJ2-7
d_gene: .
abundance: .
CDR3nt: TGTGCCAGCAGTTTAGGCGCCGATAGCTCCTACGAGCAGTACTTC
CDR3aa: CASSLGADSSYEQYF

v_gene: TRBV5-8
j_gene: TRBJ1-2
d_gene: .
abundance: .
CDR3nt: TGTGCCAGCAGCCCACTTGGGGGGGTTTTCTATGGCTACACCTTC
CDR3aa: CASSPLGGVFYGYTF

v_gene: TRBV19
j_gene: TRBJ1-1
d_gene: .
abundance: .
CDR3nt: TGTGCCAGTACCCCAGTGGGCAGGGTAATGAACACTGAAGCTTTCTTT
CDR3aa: CASTPVGRVMNTEAFF

v_gene: TRBV6-5
j_gene: TRBJ2-1
d_gene: .
abundance: .
CDR3nt: TGTGCCAGTGGGGCGGTCTCCTACAATGAGCAGTTCTTC
CDR3aa: CASGAVSYNEQFF

v_gene: TRBV27
j_gene: TRBJ2-7
d_gene: .
abundance: once
CDR3nt: TGTGCCAGCAGTTTATCCAGGGGCACCTACGAGCAGTACTTC
CDR3aa: CASSLSRGTYEQYF

v_gene: TRBV6-5
j_gene: TRBJ2-7
d_gene: TRBD2
abundance: .
CDR3nt: TGTGCCAGCAGACGTAGCGGGCCTAGCTCCTACGAGCAGTACTTC
CDR3aa: CASRRSGPSSYEQYF

v_gene: TRBV19
j_gene: TRBJ1-2
d_gene: TRBD1
abundance: .
CDR3nt: TGTGCCAGTAGTAGACAGGGATCCTCTTATGGCTACACCTTC
CDR3aa: CASSRQGSSYGYTF

v_gene: TRBV6-5
j_gene: TRBJ1-3
d_gene: .
abundance: .
CDR3nt: TGTGCCAGCAGCCCGAGCTCCTCTGGAAACACCATATATTTT
CDR3aa: CASSPSSSGNTIYF

v_gene: TRBV7-9
j_gene: TRBJ1-1
d_gene: .
abundance: .
CDR3nt: TGTGCCAGCAGCTTTGCAGGGGTTCGAGGGACTGAAGCTTTCTTT
CDR3aa: CASSFAGVRGTEAFF

v_gene: TRBV7-2
j_gene: TRBJ2-2
d_gene: .
abundance: .
CDR3nt: TGTGCCAGCAGCTTACAGACCCGCGGCCCCACCGGGGAGCTGTTTTTT
CDR3aa: CASSLQTRGPTGELFF

v_gene: TRBV19
j_gene: TRBJ2-6
d_gene: .
abundance: .
CDR3nt: TGTGCCAGTGAAACCCAGGCAGGGGCCAACGTCCTGACTTTC
CDR3aa: CASETQAGANVLTF

v_gene: TRBV21-1
j_gene: TRBJ2-7
d_gene: .
abundance: .
CDR3nt: TGTGCCAGCATTCTCAAGAGGGGGTTGGGTTACGAGCAGTACTTC
CDR3aa: CASILKRGLGYEQYF

v_gene: TRBV11-2
j_gene: TRBJ1-1
d_gene: .
abundance: few
CDR3nt: TGTGCCAGCAGCAAAATGGGGGGGCCGAACACTGAAGCTTTCTTT
CDR3aa: CASSKMGGPNTEAFF

v_gene: TRBV7-2
j_gene: TRBJ1-2
d_gene: .
abundance: .
CDR3nt: TGTGCCAGCAGCTTAGCGCAGGGTAATGGCTACACCTTC
CDR3aa: CASSLAQGNGYTF

v_gene: TRBV29-1
j_gene: TRBJ2-7
d_gene: .
abundance: few
CDR3nt: TGCAGCCATATTGACAACGCCTACGAGCAGTACTTC
CDR3aa: CSHIDNAYEQYF

v_gene: TRBV5-4
j_gene: TRBJ2-1
d_gene: TRBD1
abundance: .
CDR3nt: TGTGCCAGCAGCCCCGGGACAGACTACAATGAGCAGTTCTTC
CDR3aa: CASSPGTDYNEQFF

v_gene: TRBV27
j_gene: TRBJ2-1
d_gene: .
abundance: few
CDR3nt: TGTGCCACCGAGAACTCTAGAAACAATGAGCAGTTCTTC
CDR3aa: CATENSRNNEQFF

v_gene: TRBV5-1
j_gene: TRBJ1-2
d_gene: .
abundance: .
CDR3nt: TGCGCCAGCAGCTTCCGACAGCTGGAGGGCTACACCTTC
CDR3aa: CASSFRQLEGYTF

v_gene: TRBV6-5
j_gene: TRBJ2-6
d_gene: .
abundance: .
CDR3nt: TGTGCCAGCAGTTCTTTGAGGGGGGCCAACGTCCTGACTTTC
CDR3aa: CASSSLRGANVLTF

v_gene: TRBV4-2
j_gene: TRBJ1-6
d_gene: .
abundance: .
CDR3nt: TGTGCCAGCAGCCAAGAGTCGAGTGGTTCACCCCTCCACTTT
CDR3aa: CASSQESSGSPLHF

v_gene: TRBV28
j_gene: TRBJ1-5
d_gene: .
abundance: .
CDR3nt: TGTGCCAGCAGTTTGCCCGCGGGAGGCGCTCAGCCCCAGCATTTT
CDR3aa: CASSLPAGGAQPQHF

v_gene: TRBV7-9
j_gene: TRBJ2-4
d_gene: TRBD1
abundance: .
CDR3nt: TGTGCCAGCAGCCCCACCCCCTCGGACAGGAAGAACATTCAGTACTTC
CDR3aa: CASSPTPSDRKNIQYF

v_gene: TRBV15
j_gene: TRBJ1-2
d_gene: .
abundance: .
CDR3nt: TGTGCCACCGACCGAGTGGAGCAGGGCCAATATGGCTACACCTTC
CDR3aa: CATDRVEQGQYGYTF

v_gene: TRBV7-2
j_gene: TRBJ2-7
d_gene: TRBD2
abundance: few
CDR3nt: TGTGCCAGCAGCTCGACTAGCGGGGGGGTTTACGAGCAGTACTTC
CDR3aa: CASSSTSGGVYEQYF

v_gene: TRBV4-3
j_gene: TRBJ2-7
d_gene: .
abundance: .
CDR3nt: TGCGCCAGCAGCCAAGATTTGGACAGACACTTCGACGAGCAGTACTTC
CDR3aa: CASSQDLDRHFDEQYF

v_gene: TRBV27
j_gene: TRBJ2-7
d_gene: TRBD1
abundance: .
CDR3nt: TGTGCCAGCAGTTTAAGGCGGGGTGGGACAGGAGGTTACGAGCAGTACTTC
CDR3aa: CASSLRRGGTGGYEQYF

v_gene: TRBV27
j_gene: TRBJ1-1
d_gene: .
abundance: .
CDR3nt: TGTGCCAGCAGTTTTGGAGCCCTAGGGGCTGAAGCTTTCTTT
CDR3aa: CASSFGALGAEAFF

v_gene: TRBV7-7
j_gene: TRBJ2-6
d_gene: TRBD1
abundance: few
CDR3nt: TGTGCCAGCAGCTTAATTCTGTGGGACAGGGATGCTTCCTCTGGGGCCAACGTCCTGACTTTC
CDR3aa: CASSLILWDRDASSGANVLTF

v_gene: TRBV14
j_gene: TRBJ1-1
d_gene: .
abundance: .
CDR3nt: TGTGCCAGCAGCCCAATATGGAAGAACAGGGCAAGGACTGAAGCTTTCTTT
CDR3aa: CASSPIWKNRARTEAFF

v_gene: TRBV6-4
j_gene: TRBJ2-3
d_gene: .
abundance: .
CDR3nt: TGTGCCAGCAGTGACGGGACCCAGGGGTCAGATACGCAGTATTTT
CDR3aa: CASSDGTQGSDTQYF

v_gene: TRBV7-9
j_gene: TRBJ1-5
d_gene: TRBD1
abundance: .
CDR3nt: TGTGCCAGCAGCTCCGACAGGGGGGGGATCGATAGCAATCAGCCCCAGCATTTT
CDR3aa: CASSSDRGGIDSNQPQHF

v_gene: TRBV4-1
j_gene: TRBJ2-1
d_gene: TRBD2
abundance: .
CDR3nt: TGCGCCAGCAGCCAAGATATACTAGCGGAAGGTACATATGAGCAGTTCTTC
CDR3aa: CASSQDILAEGTYEQFF

v_gene: TRBV5-1
j_gene: TRBJ2-7
d_gene: TRBD2
abundance: .
CDR3nt: TGCGCCAGCAGCTTGGAAGGGACTAGCGGGATCGGCGAGCAGTACTTC
CDR3aa: CASSLEGTSGIGEQYF

v_gene: TRBV5-1
j_gene: TRBJ1-3
d_gene: TRBD1
abundance: .
CDR3nt: TGCGCCAGCAGCTTCACGCGGGACAGGGCCGGGGATGGAAACACCATATATTTT
CDR3aa: CASSFTRDRAGDGNTIYF